This TCR beta chain was captured in a study of cytotoxic CD8 clonotypes in ibrutinib-treated CLL. With respect to this clone: Its specificity is unknown.

Germline CDR1 and CDR2: SGHTA and FQGNSA. The V gene lost 1 base and the J gene lost 2 bases, with 8 bases spanning the gap. This CDR3 has 14 amino acids. Study-wide points: At the start, clonality exceeded age-matched healthy donors and followed circulating CD8+ T-cell counts.

The data were produced by immunoSEQ multiplex PCR, yet TCRdb's version contains in-frame clones alone and is incomplete. The table has fewer than 150,000 clones, about 85% seen once. The genes are TRBV7-2 and TRBJ2-5; D is undetermined. This TCR came from a human donor with chronic lymphocytic leukemia. Sample: PBMCs, taken after 24 months of ibrutinib treatment. The CDR3 coding sequence is TGTGCCAGCAGCTTAGGAGTCCAGCAAGAGACCCAGTACTTC. Its translation is CASSLGVQQETQYF.